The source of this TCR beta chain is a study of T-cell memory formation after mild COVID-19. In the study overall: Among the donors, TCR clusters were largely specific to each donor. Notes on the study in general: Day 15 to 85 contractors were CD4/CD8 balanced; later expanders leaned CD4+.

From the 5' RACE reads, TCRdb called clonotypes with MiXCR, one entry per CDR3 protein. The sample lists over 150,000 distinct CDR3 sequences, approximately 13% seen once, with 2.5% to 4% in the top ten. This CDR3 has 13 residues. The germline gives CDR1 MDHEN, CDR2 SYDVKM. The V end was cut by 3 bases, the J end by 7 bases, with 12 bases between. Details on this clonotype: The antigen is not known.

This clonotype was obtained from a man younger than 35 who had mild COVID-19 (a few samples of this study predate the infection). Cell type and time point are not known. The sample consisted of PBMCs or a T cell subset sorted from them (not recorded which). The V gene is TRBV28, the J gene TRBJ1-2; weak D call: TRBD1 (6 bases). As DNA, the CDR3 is TGTGCCAGCAGTTTGGATTTCAGGGGTGGCTACACCTTC. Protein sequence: CASSLDFRGGYTF.